The T cell receptor beta chain under discussion was sequenced for a study of blood T cell repertoires in COVID-19. Background on the study: Samples of COVID-19 (acute and convalescent) were obtained from the United States, Italy and Spain.

The CDR3 length is 11 residues. Trimming left V 6 bases short and J 7 bases short, with 9 bases between. Per germline, CDR1 WSHSY and CDR2 SAAADI. Original handling: For nucleated cells, counts were estimated from reference gene primer amplification. Data came from immunoSEQ multiplex PCR; TCRdb stores just in-frame clones and leaves some out. That table gives V, J and clone size, and the DNA gave D and trimming. Of about 220,000 clones detected, roughly 88% appear once; the ten largest clones hold 2.2%. Sequenced sample: peripheral blood. The chain joins TRBV10-2 to TRBJ1-1, with D perhaps matching TRBD1 (6 bases). The TCR originated in a man aged 30 to 39 who had recovered from COVID-19. The CDR3 spells CASRDSLEAFF. CDR3 sequence (DNA): TGCGCCAGCAGGGACAGTCTTGAAGCTTTCTTT.